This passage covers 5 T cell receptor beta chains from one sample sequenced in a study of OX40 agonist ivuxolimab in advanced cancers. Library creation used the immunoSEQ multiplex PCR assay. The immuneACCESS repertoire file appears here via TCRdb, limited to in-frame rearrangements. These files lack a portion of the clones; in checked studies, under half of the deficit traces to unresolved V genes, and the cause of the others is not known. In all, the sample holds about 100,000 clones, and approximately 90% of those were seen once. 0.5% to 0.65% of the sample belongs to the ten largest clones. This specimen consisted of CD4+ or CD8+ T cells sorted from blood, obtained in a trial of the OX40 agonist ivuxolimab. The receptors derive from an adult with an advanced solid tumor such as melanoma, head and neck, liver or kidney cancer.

The CDR3 nucleotides are TGCGCCAGCACCTTACCGGGACAGGGCCGCTACAATGAGCAGTTCTTC. This codes for CASTLPGQGRYNEQFF. The gene calls are TRBV5-1 and TRBJ2-1, with 9 bases that match TRBD1. CDR3 length equals 16 residues. V lost 6 bases, J lost 3 bases, and 10 bases stayed unmatched. CDR1 is SGHRS and CDR2 is YFSETQ in the germline V gene.

The CDR3 DNA follows: TGTGCCAGCAGCTTGGTGGACACCCAAGAGACCCAGTACTTC. The encoded protein is CASSLVDTQETQYF. The genes are TRBV5-6 and TRBJ2-5; tentative D call: TRBD1 (5 bases). Trimming removed 0 bases from V and 1 base from J, with 7 bases in between. Germline V gene data show CDR1 as SGHDT and CDR2 as YYEEEE. The CDR3 has 14 amino acids. Full variable domain (missing parts from reference TRBV5-6 and TRBJ2-5): DAGVTQSPTHLIKTRGQQVTLRCSPKSGHDTVSWYQQALGQGPQFIFQYYEEEERQRGNFPDRFSGHQFPNYSSELNVNALLLGDSALYLCASSLVDTQETQYFGPGTRLLVL.

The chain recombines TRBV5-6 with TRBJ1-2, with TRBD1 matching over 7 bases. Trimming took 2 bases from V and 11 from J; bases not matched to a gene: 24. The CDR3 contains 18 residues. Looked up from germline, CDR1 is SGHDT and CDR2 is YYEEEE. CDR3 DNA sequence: TGTGCCAGCAGCTTACTCCCGGGACAGACGGCTTCGCTACGAGGGTACACCTTC. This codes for CASSLLPGQTASLRGYTF.

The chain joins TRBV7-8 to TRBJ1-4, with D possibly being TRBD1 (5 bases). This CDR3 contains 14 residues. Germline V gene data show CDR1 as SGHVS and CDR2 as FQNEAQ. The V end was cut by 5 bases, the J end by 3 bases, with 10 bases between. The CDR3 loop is CASSLGTANEKLFF. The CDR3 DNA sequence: TGTGCCAGCAGCCTCGGGACGGCTAATGAAAAACTGTTTTTT. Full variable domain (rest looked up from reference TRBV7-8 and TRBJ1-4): GAGVSQSPRYKVAKRGQDVALRCDPISGHVSLFWYQQALGQGPEFLTYFQNEAQLDKSGLPSDRFFAERPEGSVSTLKIQRTQQEDSAVYLCASSLGTANEKLFFGSGTQLSVL.

The CDR3 loop reads CAIRGTANTEAFF. In DNA, the CDR3 is TGTGCCATTCGTGGCACAGCGAACACTGAAGCTTTCTTT. The chain has TRBV6-6 and TRBJ1-1; unclear D gene. V was trimmed by 10 bases and J by 1 base, leaving 13 bases between them. Germline values: CDR1 MNHNY, CDR2 SVGAGI (reference sequence). The CDR3 totals 13 residues.